The following is a T cell receptor (beta chain) sequence with its context. Germline loops: CDR1 ENHRY, CDR2 SYGVKD. This CDR3 comprises 10 residues. V lost 11 bases and J 6 bases, leaving 11 bases between the germline ends. The primer mix had 60 Vbeta and 13 Jbeta primers. Clones were read by immunoSEQ multiplex PCR, and TCRdb kept only the in-frame ones, dropping some. This table has about 220,000 clones, approximately 82% appearing once. These data come from a study of cytomegalovirus exposure and HLA in healthy donors. The receptor was derived from a man in his late teens or twenties in good health and CMV-seronegative. Sequencing input: PBMCs. The chain joins TRBV10-3 to TRBJ2-7; weak D call: TRBD2 (6 bases). The DNA for the CDR3 is TGTGCCTCAAAGGGAGGCGAGCAGTACTTC. Translating it yields CASKGGEQYF.